These 27 T cell receptor beta chains share one sample of origin, sequenced in a study of cytomegalovirus exposure and HLA in healthy donors. TCRdb's copy holds only in-frame clones and misses some; the assay was immunoSEQ multiplex PCR. The sample consists of 90,000 to 130,000 clones, about 94% of them appearing once. Input material: PBMCs. The receptor set was obtained from a young woman in good health and CMV-seronegative.

The V and J genes are TRBV7-2 and TRBJ2-2; 7 bases agree with TRBD2. The CDR3 is 17 residues long. With 3 bases clipped from V and 6 bases from J, the junction kept 13 bases outside the gene matches. The germline gives CDR1 SGHTA, CDR2 FQGNSA. Written as DNA, the CDR3 is TGTGCCAGCAGCTTTGCCTTGGGAGGGCTAGGGGCCGGGGAGCTGTTTTTT. This codes for CASSFALGGLGAGELFF.

The chain combines TRBV27 with TRBJ1-6; 7 bases align to TRBD1. Germline CDR1 reads MNHEY; CDR2 reads SMNVEV (reference sequence). Trimming cost V 5 bases and J 3 bases; bases outside gene matches: 10. The CDR3 has 17 amino acids. The CDR3 is CASSPDRLSYYNSPLHF. CDR3 DNA: TGTGCCAGCAGTCCGGACAGGTTGAGCTACTATAATTCACCCCTCCACTTT.

This rearrangement joins TRBV4-1 to TRBJ2-5; the D is unclear. The CDR3 is 15 residues long. Germline lookup yields CDR1 MGHRA and CDR2 YSYEKL. Trimming stripped 0 bases from V and 1 base from J, with 9 bases between. The chain's CDR3 is CASSQDVGTQETQYF. CDR3 DNA sequence: TGCGCCAGCAGCCAAGATGTCGGTACCCAAGAGACCCAGTACTTC.

The rearrangement uses TRBV7-2 and TRBJ2-1; TRBD2 matches at 14 bases. Per the germline V gene, CDR1 is SGHTA and CDR2 is FQGNSA. The CDR3 length is 17 residues. With 4 bases clipped from V and 7 bases from J, the junction kept 9 bases outside the gene matches. CDR3 region: CASSSRLAGGPWNEQFF. CDR3 nucleotide sequence: TGTGCCAGCAGCTCACGACTAGCGGGGGGGCCATGGAATGAGCAGTTCTTC. Complete variable domain (other parts from reference TRBV7-2 and TRBJ2-1): GAGVSQSPSNKVTEKGKDVELRCDPISGHTALYWYRQSLGQGLEFLIYFQGNSAPDKSGLPSDRFSAERTGGSVSTLTIQRTQQEDSAVYLCASSSRLAGGPWNEQFFGPGTRLTVL.

The V call is TRBV9, the J call TRBJ1-2, with TRBD1 as a possible D gene (6 bases). The CDR3 length is 15 residues. Per germline, CDR1 SGDLS and CDR2 YYNGEE. Deletions cut 0 bases from V and 4 bases from J, with 13 bases between. For the CDR3, the DNA is TGTGCCAGCAGCGTAGGGGGACAATCCAGCTATGGCTACACCTTC. It translates to CASSVGGQSSYGYTF.

The V and J genes are TRBV7-9 and TRBJ2-1; 7 nucleotides match TRBD2. V trimming: 5 bases; J trimming: 8 bases; junction bases outside the gene matches: 0. Germline V gene data show CDR1 as SEHNR and CDR2 as FQNEAQ (reference sequence). The CDR3 covers 11 residues. The CDR3 nucleotides are TGTGCCAGCAGCCGGGGGGATGAGCAGTTCTTC. As protein: CASSRGDEQFF.

The rearrangement links TRBV9 to TRBJ2-3; TRBD2 might be the D (6 bases). CDR1 is SGDLS, CDR2 YYNGEE, per germline. V gave up 0 bases and J gave up 1 base, with 15 bases separating them. There are 17 residues in the CDR3. The CDR3 reads CASSVGAGFEGTDTQYF. CDR3 nucleotide sequence: TGTGCCAGCAGCGTAGGAGCGGGCTTTGAGGGCACAGATACGCAGTATTTT.

The gene calls are TRBV7-2 and TRBJ2-5; D gene uncertain. Germline loops: CDR1 SGHTA, CDR2 FQGNSA. The CDR3 consists of 14 residues. V was cut by 1 base and J by 2 bases, with 8 bases left in between. DNA of the CDR3: TGTGCCAGCAGCTTAGGTCGCGCACAAGAGACCCAGTACTTC. It is translated as CASSLGRAQETQYF.

The V call is TRBV28, the J call TRBJ2-5; the match to TRBD2 covers 10 bases. The J segment lost 3 bases and the V segment lost 5 bases, leaving 9 bases of the junction unmatched. In germline, CDR1 is MDHEN, CDR2 SYDVKM. The CDR3 is made up of 16 amino acids. For the CDR3, the DNA is TGTGCCAGCAGTCTCCTCGGGACTAGCGAGAAAGAGACCCAGTACTTC. As protein: CASSLLGTSEKETQYF.

V usage is TRBV4-1 and J usage is TRBJ2-7; a possible D gene is TRBD2 (5 bases). CDR3 length equals 11 residues. Trimming removed 2 bases from V and 7 bases from J, with 6 bases in between. The germline V gene encodes CDR1 MGHRA and CDR2 YSYEKL. The CDR3 is CASSQSGEQYF. CDR3 sequence (DNA): TGCGCCAGCAGCCAATCGGGAGAGCAGTACTTC.

In its sample, this clone was seen a few times. V usage is TRBV7-2 and J usage is TRBJ1-5; possible D gene TRBD1, 5 bases. There are 16 residues in the CDR3. The germline gives CDR1 SGHTA, CDR2 FQGNSA. V lost 2 bases and J lost 3, with 14 bases in between. This chain's CDR3 is CASSLQGWGNNQPQHF. For the CDR3, the DNA is TGTGCCAGCAGCTTACAGGGATGGGGAAACAATCAGCCCCAGCATTTT.

The V gene is TRBV7-6, the J gene TRBJ1-1; the D is unclear. The V end was cut by 5 bases, the J end by 4 bases, with 17 bases between. Germline V gene lookup returns CDR1 SGHVS and CDR2 FNYEAQ. This CDR3 is built from 15 residues. In DNA, the CDR3 is TGTGCCAGCAGCCCCTTCGGCGCGGTCGGCACTGAAGCTTTCTTT. The encoded protein is CASSPFGAVGTEAFF.

This chain connects TRBV2 to TRBJ2-3; 7 nucleotides line up with TRBD2. Germline CDR1 and CDR2: SNHLY and FYNNEI. The CDR3 consists of 16 residues. V was clipped by 3 bases and J by 0 bases; unmatched bases: 6. In nucleotides, the CDR3 is TGTGCCAGCAGTGAGACACTAGCGAGTAGCACAGATACGCAGTATTTT. Translating gives CASSETLASSTDTQYF.

In DNA form, the CDR3 reads TGTGCCAGCAGTGGACAGGGGACGACTGAAGCTTTCTTT. It encodes CASSGQGTTEAFF. The chain links TRBV6-5 to TRBJ1-1; 9 positions match TRBD1. J gave up 5 bases and V 5 bases, and 3 bases lay outside the gene matches. Per the germline V gene, CDR1 is MNHEY and CDR2 is SVGAGI. The CDR3 has 13 amino acids.

This clone was counted a single time. The V gene is TRBV15, the J gene TRBJ2-7; no firm D call. Trimming took off 3 bases at V and 0 bases at J, with 15 bases between the two ends. From germline, CDR1 is LNHNV and CDR2 YYDKDF (reference sequence). This CDR3 contains 16 residues. CDR3: CATSRKEMKSSYEQYF. The DNA of the CDR3 is TGTGCCACCAGCAGGAAAGAGATGAAAAGCTCCTACGAGCAGTACTTC.

The rearrangement links TRBV2 to TRBJ1-1, with 10 bases lining up with TRBD1. J was trimmed by 3 bases and V by 7 bases; bases with no gene match: 8. There are 15 residues in the CDR3. From germline, CDR1 is SNHLY and CDR2 FYNNEI. The CDR3 nucleotides are TGTGCCAGCATCCCGGGACAGGGGTGGGACACTGAAGCTTTCTTT. Protein product: CASIPGQGWDTEAFF.

V is TRBV11-2 and J is TRBJ2-1; 7 bases match TRBD1. Germline V gene sequence: CDR1 SGHAT, CDR2 FQNNGV. The CDR3 sequence is 16 residues long. Trimming removed 3 bases from V and 3 bases from J; junction bases left unmatched: 8. CDR3 amino acids: CASSFPTGPNYNEQFF. In nucleotides, the CDR3 is TGTGCCAGCAGCTTCCCGACAGGGCCGAACTACAATGAGCAGTTCTTC.

This clone occurred a few times. The chain uses TRBV6-6 and TRBJ1-1; D uncertain. This CDR3 has 14 amino acids. Between the trimmed V and J ends, which lost 4 bases and 6 bases, there was a span of 15 bases. CDR1 and CDR2 from the germline V gene are MNHNY and SVGAGI (reference sequence). The CDR3 coding sequence is TGTGCCAGCAGTTCGAATCAGGTTCGCGCTGAAGCTTTCTTT. The encoded protein is CASSSNQVRAEAFF.

The chain uses TRBV18 and TRBJ1-1; maybe TRBD1 (5 bases). V was pared by 1 base and J by 12 bases, with 15 bases between. Germline V gene lookup returns CDR1 KGHSH and CDR2 LQKENI. This CDR3 contains 13 residues. The CDR3 coding sequence is TGTGCCAGCTCACCACAGGGAGGGGTGTTCCCTTTCTTT. This encodes CASSPQGGVFPFF.

This clone was seen just once. This sequence joins TRBV19 and TRBJ2-5; possible D gene TRBD1, 6 bases. The V gene lost 5 bases and the J gene lost 7 bases, with 14 bases spanning the gap. The CDR3 length is 13 residues. In germline, CDR1 is LNHDA, CDR2 SQIVND (reference sequence). The CDR3 sequence is CASSADKGVTQYF. CDR3 DNA: TGTGCCAGTAGTGCAGACAAGGGGGTGACCCAGTACTTC.

This chain connects TRBV5-1 to TRBJ2-3, with 9 bases that match TRBD1. The CDR3 covers 15 residues. Trimming at V came to 4 bases and at J to 3 bases, leaving 6 bases not matched to a gene. The germline V gene has CDR1 SGHRS and CDR2 YFSETQ. In DNA, the CDR3 is TGCGCCAGCAGCCGACAGGGGGGAAGTACAGATACGCAGTATTTT. Translation: CASSRQGGSTDTQYF.

This clone was observed many times. This chain joins TRBV4-3 and TRBJ1-1; D gene ambiguous. The germline V gene encodes CDR1 LGHNA and CDR2 YSLEER. The CDR3 consists of 14 residues. Between the trimmed V and J ends, which lost 3 bases and 3 bases, there was a span of 11 bases. CDR3 sequence: CASSQGEEYTEAFF. The CDR3 DNA is TGCGCCAGCAGCCAGGGTGAGGAGTACACTGAAGCTTTCTTT.

CDR3 region: CASSGQGKETQYF. DNA for the CDR3: TGTGCCAGCAGCGGACAGGGGAAAGAGACCCAGTACTTC. The V gene is TRBV13, the J gene TRBJ2-5; the match to TRBD1 covers 9 bases. Germline V gene sequence: CDR1 PRHDT, CDR2 FYEKMQ (reference sequence). The CDR3 extends over 13 amino acids. V trimming: 5 bases; J trimming: 3 bases; junction bases outside the gene matches: 1.

The chain employs TRBV6-4 and TRBJ2-1; D is undetermined. V shed 3 bases and J shed 3 bases, with 6 bases lying between them. Germline V lookup: CDR1 MRHNA, CDR2 SNTAGT. The CDR3 is 13 residues long. The CDR3 bases are TGTGCCAGCAGTGAAGACAACTACAATGAGCAGTTCTTC. Its protein product is CASSEDNYNEQFF.

The chain carries TRBV9 and TRBJ1-5, with 10 bases matching TRBD1. The CDR3 has 14 amino acids. Trimming took 4 bases from V and 5 from J; bases not matched to a gene: 3. In germline, CDR1 is SGDLS, CDR2 YYNGEE. The CDR3 coding sequence is TGTGCCAGCAGCACGGGACAGGGGCATCAGCCCCAGCATTTT. Translated: CASSTGQGHQPQHF.

The chain is built from TRBV5-4 and TRBJ2-1; 9 bases fit TRBD2. V lost 0 bases to trimming and J lost 6 bases; unmatched junction nucleotides: 7. The CDR3 spans 16 residues. Per germline, CDR1 SGHNT and CDR2 YYREEE (reference sequence). CDR3 residues: CASSLGGGGAVNEQFF. CDR3 nucleotide sequence: TGTGCCAGCAGCTTGGGTGGCGGGGGGGCGGTCAATGAGCAGTTCTTC.

This clone was detected once. The rearrangement joins TRBV19 to TRBJ2-1; perhaps TRBD1 as D (5 bases). Trimming left V 3 bases short and J 6 bases short, with 9 bases between. The CDR3 extends over 13 amino acids. The germline CDR1 and CDR2 sequences are LNHDA and SQIVND (reference sequence). CDR3 loop: CASSIPRVNEQFF. The CDR3 bases are TGTGCCAGTAGTATCCCCAGGGTCAATGAGCAGTTCTTC.